This T cell receptor beta chain is from a study of blood T cell repertoires in COVID-19 (dated by TCRdb to 2019 to 2021). Regarding the research as a whole: Samples from collaborators originated in the United States, Italy and Spain and spanned both the acute and convalescent phases of COVID-19. Sample metadata almost always included a de-identified subject ID, COVID-19 status, age in years and sex. Where available, HLA class I and class II types were taken from metadata supplied by the sample provider and were not determined by assay-based typing. Subjects who had been exposed to COVID-19, were actively infected with it, or had recovered from it provided the deeply sampled blood TCRbeta repertoires that made up the dataset. The material from the prospective study consisted of cDNA or gDNA derived from T cells, B-cell-depleted T cells, or PBMCs. The samples were drawn from two sources: the first 160 participants of the ongoing ImmuneRACE study, and over 950 subjects contributed by 6 global collaborators. The repertoires were made available in a free public database intended to serve as a resource for research on the immune response to SARS-CoV-2.

Broader findings and caveats from the paper: The quantity of clinical and demographic metadata differed by source and by participant and was supplied without curation.

TCRbeta CDR3 regions were amplified from genomic DNA using the immunoSEQ Assay, a bias-controlled multiplex PCR. The original pipeline was this. The number of nucleated cells in each sample was estimated by amplification of reference gene primers within the assay. To quantify the absolute abundance of each unique TCRbeta CDR3 rearrangement, sequence reads were collapsed and filtered. For each sample, productive Simpson clonality was calculated by taking the square root of Simpson's diversity index across productive rearrangements. TCRdb provides this immuneACCESS table in a form limited to in-frame rearrangements. Some clones are lacking; in checked studies, under half of them reflect an unresolved V gene, and why the rest are absent is not known. The V and J calls and clone size come from that table; D and trimming were worked out from the DNA. The sample table lists 35,000 to 50,000 clones, more than 75% of them with a count of one. The ten largest clones add up to 4.8% of the sample.

Each collaborating institution followed its own protocols to collect whole blood in K2EDTA tubes. For TCRbeta analysis, collaborators shipped samples as frozen whole blood, isolated PBMCs, or DNA extracted from either of those sample types. The CDR3 measures 13 amino acids from cysteine to phenylalanine. Solely the CDR3 DNA is kept, with 39 bases framed from the first base. The germline V gene supplies CDR1 KGHSH and CDR2 LQKENI. V loses 8 bases of germline sequence and J loses 0 bases, and the interval between the two ends is 8 bases. This clone has just one count. Its antigen remains undetermined. The record has no base qualities; no much larger clone is one base away.

The rearrangement combines TRBV18 with TRBJ1-5; the D gene identity is not certain. The TCR was taken from a human donor in a cohort sampled during active COVID-19. Sequencing input: peripheral blood. CDR3 loop: CASTTNSNQPQHF. The sequence in DNA is TGTGCCAGCACGACAAATAGCAATCAGCCCCAGCATTTT.